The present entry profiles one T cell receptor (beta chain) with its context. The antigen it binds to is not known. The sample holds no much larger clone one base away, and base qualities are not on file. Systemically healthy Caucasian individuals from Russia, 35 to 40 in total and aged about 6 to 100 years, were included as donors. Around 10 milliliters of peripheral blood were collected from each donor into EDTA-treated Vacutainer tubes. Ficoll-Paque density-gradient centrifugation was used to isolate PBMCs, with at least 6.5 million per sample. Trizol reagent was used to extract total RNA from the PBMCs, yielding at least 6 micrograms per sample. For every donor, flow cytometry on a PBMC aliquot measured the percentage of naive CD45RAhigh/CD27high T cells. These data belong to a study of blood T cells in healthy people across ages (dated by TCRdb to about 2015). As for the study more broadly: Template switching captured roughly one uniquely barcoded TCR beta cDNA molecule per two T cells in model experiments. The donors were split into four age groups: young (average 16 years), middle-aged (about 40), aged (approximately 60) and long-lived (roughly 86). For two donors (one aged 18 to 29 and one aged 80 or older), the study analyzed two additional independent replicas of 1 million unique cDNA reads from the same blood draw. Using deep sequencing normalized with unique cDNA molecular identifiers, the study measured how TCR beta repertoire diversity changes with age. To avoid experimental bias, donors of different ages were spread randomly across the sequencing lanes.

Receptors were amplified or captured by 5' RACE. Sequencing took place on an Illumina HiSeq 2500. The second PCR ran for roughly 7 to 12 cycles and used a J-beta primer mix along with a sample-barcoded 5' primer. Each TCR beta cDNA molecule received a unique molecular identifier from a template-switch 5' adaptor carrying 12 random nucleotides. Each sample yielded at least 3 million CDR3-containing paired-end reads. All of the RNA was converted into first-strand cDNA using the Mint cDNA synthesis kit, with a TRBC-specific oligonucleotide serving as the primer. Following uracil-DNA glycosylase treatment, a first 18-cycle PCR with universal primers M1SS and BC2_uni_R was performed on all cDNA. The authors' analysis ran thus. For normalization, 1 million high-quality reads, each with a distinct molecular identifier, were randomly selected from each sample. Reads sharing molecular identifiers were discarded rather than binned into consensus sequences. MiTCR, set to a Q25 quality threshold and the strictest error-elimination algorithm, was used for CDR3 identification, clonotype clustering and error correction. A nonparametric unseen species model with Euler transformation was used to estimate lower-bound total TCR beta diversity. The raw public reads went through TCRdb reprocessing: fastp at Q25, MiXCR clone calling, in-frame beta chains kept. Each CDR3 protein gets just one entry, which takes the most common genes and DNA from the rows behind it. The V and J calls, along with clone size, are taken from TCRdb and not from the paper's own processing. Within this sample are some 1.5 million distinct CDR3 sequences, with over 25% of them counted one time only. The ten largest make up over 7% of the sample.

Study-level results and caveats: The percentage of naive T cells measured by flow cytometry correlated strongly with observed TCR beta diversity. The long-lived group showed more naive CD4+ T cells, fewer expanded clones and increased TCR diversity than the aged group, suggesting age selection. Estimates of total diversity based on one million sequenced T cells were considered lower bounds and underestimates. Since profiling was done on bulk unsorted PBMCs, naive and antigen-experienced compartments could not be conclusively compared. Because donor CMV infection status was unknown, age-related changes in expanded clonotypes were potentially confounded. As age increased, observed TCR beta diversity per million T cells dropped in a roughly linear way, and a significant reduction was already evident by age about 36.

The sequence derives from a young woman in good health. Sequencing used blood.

The nucleotide sequence is TGCGCCAGCAGCTTGGAGGAGCTGTATAGCAATCAGCCCCAGCATTTT. The translation is CASSLEELYSNQPQHF. The chain is assembled from TRBV5-1 and TRBJ1-5; the D gene lacks a confident call. CDR1 SGHRS and CDR2 YFSETQ were looked up in the germline V gene. The CDR3 runs 16 residues from the cysteine to the phenylalanine. This entry keeps only the CDR3 DNA: 48 bases, framed from base 1. The V and J ends are trimmed by 0 bases and 0 bases, leaving 10 bases between them.